These 27 T cell receptor beta chains were sequenced from one sample in a study of T cells in tuberculosis. Sequenced by immunoSEQ multiplex PCR; TCRdb stores in-frame clones only, minus some. The sample includes over 30,000 clones, roughly 93% of them seen just once. Time point given: new active TB diagnosis, blood taken before or within 7 days of starting treatment. The source material was PBMCs, sampled at tuberculosis diagnosis. Receptors originate from an adult with tuberculosis.

V and J are TRBV7-6 and TRBJ2-1, with 8 bases matching TRBD2. Trimming cost V 5 bases and J 0 bases; bases outside gene matches: 12. The length of the CDR3 is 18 residues. CDR1 is SGHVS, CDR2 FNYEAQ, per germline. CDR3 bases: TGTGCCAGCAGCGGGGTCGGGGGGGGCCCAAGCTCCTACAATGAGCAGTTCTTC. Translating gives CASSGVGGGPSSYNEQFF.

This sequence joins TRBV4-2 and TRBJ2-7; perhaps TRBD2 as D (5 bases). This CDR3 has 14 residues. Germline V gives CDR1 LGHNA, CDR2 YNFKEQ. V shed 6 bases and J shed 2 bases, with 14 bases lying between them. The CDR3 sequence is CASSYDRGTYEQYF. The CDR3 nucleotides are TGTGCCAGCAGTTATGACCGGGGAACCTACGAGCAGTACTTC.

The chain uses TRBV7-3 and TRBJ2-2, with a possible D match to TRBD2 (6 bases). Per the germline V gene, CDR1 is SGHTA and CDR2 is FQGTGA. Trimming stripped 2 bases from V and 1 base from J, with 11 bases between. The CDR3 is 16 amino acids. The CDR3 DNA reads as TGTGCCAGCAGCTTAGGTCCTAGCGAGAACACCGGGGAGCTGTTTTTT. Translated: CASSLGPSENTGELFF.

The V call is TRBV27, the J call TRBJ1-1; 11 bases map to TRBD1. Germline lookup yields CDR1 MNHEY and CDR2 SMNVEV (reference sequence). V trimming: 5 bases; J trimming: 5 bases; junction bases outside the gene matches: 10. The CDR3 consists of 16 residues. The DNA of the CDR3 is TGTGCCAGCAGTGTGGACAGGGGGCTTGCTGGGACTGAAGCTTTCTTT. Its translation: CASSVDRGLAGTEAFF.

The chain recombines TRBV5-4 with TRBJ1-1, with D perhaps matching TRBD1 (6 bases). Germline lookup yields CDR1 SGHNT and CDR2 YYREEE (reference sequence). This CDR3 is built from 13 residues. Trimming left V 3 bases short and J 4 bases short, with 10 bases between. The CDR3 DNA reads TGTGCCAGCAGCTACGGACAGACCACTGAAGCTTTCTTT. It encodes CASSYGQTTEAFF.

V usage is TRBV19 and J usage is TRBJ1-5, with a tentative D call TRBD1 (5 bases). The CDR3 has 15 residues. The germline V gene encodes CDR1 LNHDA and CDR2 SQIVND (reference sequence). V gave up 6 bases and J gave up 0 bases, with 12 bases separating them. The CDR3 region is CASSAATVSNQPQHF. CDR3 coding DNA: TGTGCCAGTAGCGCCGCGACAGTTAGCAATCAGCCCCAGCATTTT.

The chain couples TRBV19 to TRBJ1-2; D is possibly TRBD1 (5 bases). With 8 bases removed from V and 3 bases from J, the gap between germline ends came to 25 bases. This CDR3 spans 17 amino acids. CDR1 and CDR2 from the germline V gene are LNHDA and SQIVND (reference sequence). The CDR3 sequence is CASRRSIQGTQYYGYTF. The DNA for the CDR3 is TGTGCCAGTCGAAGATCCATCCAGGGAACTCAATACTATGGCTACACCTTC.

The CDR3 here is CASSNTGGWSGYTF. Here the CDR3 DNA reads TGTGCCAGTAGTAACACAGGGGGCTGGAGTGGCTACACCTTC. This chain joins TRBV19 and TRBJ1-2, with 9 bases that match TRBD1. Per the germline V gene, CDR1 is LNHDA and CDR2 is SQIVND (reference sequence). This CDR3 region has 14 residues. V lost 4 bases to trimming and J lost 7 bases; unmatched junction nucleotides: 7.

This chain joins TRBV19 and TRBJ2-3, with D possibly being TRBD1 (6 bases). The CDR3 extends over 15 amino acids. Germline CDR1 reads LNHDA; CDR2 reads SQIVND (reference sequence). Trimming removed 2 bases at V and 2 bases at J, with 11 bases between. DNA for the CDR3: TGTGCCAGTAGTATACCGGGACACCACACAGATACGCAGTATTTT. It translates to CASSIPGHHTDTQYF.

The chain combines TRBV18 with TRBJ1-1; TRBD1 might be the D (5 bases). From germline, CDR1 is KGHSH and CDR2 LQKENI. The CDR3 sequence is 13 residues long. V lost 3 bases and J 4 bases, leaving 9 bases between the germline ends. CDR3 bases: TGTGCCAGCTCACCGGAGGGACTCACTGAAGCTTTCTTT. Translated: CASSPEGLTEAFF. Using reference TRBV18 and TRBJ1-1 for the parts outside the CDR3, the full variable domain is NAGVMQNPRHLVRRRGQEARLRCSPMKGHSHVYWYRQLPEEGLKFMVYLQKENIIDESGMPKERFSAEFPKEGPSILRIQQVVRGDSAAYFCASSPEGLTEAFFGQGTRLTVV.

The count of this clone is one. The rearrangement links TRBV18 to TRBJ2-7; 7 bases map to TRBD1. With 2 bases clipped from V and 3 bases from J, the junction kept 7 bases outside the gene matches. The CDR3 totals 15 residues. Per the germline V gene, CDR1 is KGHSH and CDR2 is LQKENI. Here the CDR3 reads CASSPGQGDVYEQYF. The CDR3 coding sequence is TGTGCCAGCTCACCAGGGCAGGGGGACGTCTACGAGCAGTACTTC.

In this sample, this clone turned up once. The chain combines TRBV4-2 with TRBJ2-7; 14 bases line up with TRBD2. The V gene end was trimmed by 5 bases and the J gene end by 0 bases; junction bases not matched to a gene: 9. The CDR3 sequence is 18 residues long. CDR1 and CDR2 from the germline V gene are LGHNA and YNFKEQ. The CDR3 loop is CASSNHRTSGGPSYEQYF. The CDR3 nucleotides are TGTGCCAGCAGCAACCACCGGACTAGCGGGGGGCCCTCCTACGAGCAGTACTTC.

V gene TRBV11-2 combines with J gene TRBJ1-2; D unresolved. CDR3 length: 13 amino acids. Germline CDR1 reads SGHAT; CDR2 reads FQNNGV. V dropped 3 bases and J dropped 8 bases, with 13 bases sitting between them. As DNA, the CDR3 is TGTGCCAGCAGCTTGGACCGGGGAGGCGGCTACACCTTC. It is translated as CASSLDRGGGYTF.

V and J are TRBV27 and TRBJ2-5; 10 bases align to TRBD2. The CDR3 has 15 residues. Germline lookup yields CDR1 MNHEY and CDR2 SMNVEV (reference sequence). The V segment lost 2 bases and the J segment 4 bases; nucleotides outside the gene matches: 4. The CDR3, as DNA: TGTGCCAGCAGTTTAAGGGTAGCGGGAGGAGAGACCCAGTACTTC. Encoded protein: CASSLRVAGGETQYF.

This clone showed up just once. The CDR3 spells CARGLAGGQTDTQYF. CDR3 coding DNA: TGCGCCAGAGGACTAGCGGGAGGGCAGACAGATACGCAGTATTTT. V is TRBV10-1 and J is TRBJ2-3; 15 bases line up with TRBD2. The CDR3 runs to 15 residues. Trimming at V came to 9 bases and at J to 3 bases, leaving 4 bases not matched to a gene. CDR1 and CDR2 (germline): WNHNN, SYGVQD (reference sequence).

This chain uses TRBV5-1 with TRBJ2-7; 9 positions match TRBD2. The CDR3 consists of 15 residues. CDR1 is SGHRS and CDR2 is YFSETQ in the germline V gene. The trim removed 9 bases at V and 3 bases at J, leaving 13 bases unmatched. CDR3 coding DNA: TGCGCCACCCCTGCTCTTACTAGCGGGTTCTACGAGCAGTACTTC. Translated: CATPALTSGFYEQYF.

The V gene is TRBV30, the J gene TRBJ2-7; 9 bases fit TRBD1. Per germline, CDR1 GTSNPN and CDR2 SVGIG (reference sequence). V lost 7 bases and J lost 3; bases outside the gene matches: 10. CDR3 length equals 14 residues. CDR3 sequence (DNA): TGTGCCTTCTCAACACAGGGGGCGCTCTACGAGCAGTACTTC. It translates to CAFSTQGALYEQYF.

The chain joins TRBV7-9 to TRBJ2-3, with 10 bases matching TRBD2. This CDR3 region has 17 residues. CDR1 is SEHNR and CDR2 is FQNEAQ in the germline V gene (reference sequence). Trimming took 5 bases from V and 5 from J; bases not matched to a gene: 13. CDR3 DNA sequence: TGTGCCAGCAGCCCGGCCAGCGGGGGGGGAGTAGGAGATACGCAGTATTTT. Translation: CASSPASGGGVGDTQYF.

V is TRBV11-1 and J is TRBJ2-5; TRBD1 matches at 7 bases. With 3 bases clipped from V and 3 bases from J, the junction kept 4 bases outside the gene matches. The germline V gene has CDR1 SGHAT and CDR2 FQDESV (reference sequence). This CDR3 comprises 14 residues. The CDR3 region is CASSFDRVEETQYF. The CDR3 DNA is TGTGCCAGCAGCTTCGACAGGGTGGAAGAGACCCAGTACTTC. The full variable domain, with the rest looked up from reference TRBV11-1 and TRBJ2-5, is EAEVAQSPRYKITEKSQAVAFWCDPISGHATLYWYRQILGQGPELLVQFQDESVVDDSQLPKDRFSAERLKGVDSTLKIQPAELGDSAMYLCASSFDRVEETQYFGPGTRLLVL.

V gene TRBV18 combines with J gene TRBJ2-7, with D perhaps TRBD2 (6 bases). CDR1 and CDR2 from the germline V gene are KGHSH and LQKENI. The CDR3 spans 15 residues. Trimming removed 1 base from V and 0 bases from J, with 10 bases in between. CDR3 loop: CASSPLGGISYEQYF. In DNA form, the CDR3 reads TGTGCCAGCTCACCACTTGGGGGGATCTCCTACGAGCAGTACTTC.

This clone has just one count. The rearrangement links TRBV18 to TRBJ2-2, with a possible D match to TRBD1 (6 bases). This CDR3 has 15 residues. Trimming stripped 6 bases from V and 1 base from J, with 12 bases between. CDR1 and CDR2 (germline): KGHSH, LQKENI. The CDR3 loop reads CASSTQQGNTGELFF. As DNA, the CDR3 is TGTGCCAGCTCGACACAACAGGGGAACACCGGGGAGCTGTTTTTT.

The chain recombines TRBV7-9 with TRBJ1-2; TRBD1 is a possible D gene (5 bases). Trimming cost V 3 bases and J 2 bases, with 7 bases left between them. Germline V gives CDR1 SEHNR, CDR2 FQNEAQ (reference sequence). The CDR3 runs to 13 residues. This CDR3 is CASSLRGNYGYTF. The CDR3 nucleotides read TGTGCCAGCAGCTTGCGGGGGAACTATGGCTACACCTTC. The complete variable domain, with remaining parts taken from reference TRBV7-9 and TRBJ1-2, reads DTGVSQNPRHKITKRGQNVTFRCDPISEHNRLYWYRQTLGQGPEFLTYFQNEAQLEKSRLLSDRFSAERPKGSFSTLEIQRTEQGDSAMYLCASSLRGNYGYTFGSGTRLTVV.

Only one count was recorded for this clone. The chain has TRBV7-9 and TRBJ2-3, with 7 positions matching TRBD2. Losses at the gene ends were 3 bases for V and 9 bases for J; bases not matched to a gene: 3. This CDR3 has 12 residues. Germline-derived CDR1 and CDR2 are SEHNR and FQNEAQ (reference sequence). DNA for the CDR3: TGTGCCAGCAGCTTTGGCGGGAGCACGCAGTATTTT. This codes for CASSFGGSTQYF.

The chain employs TRBV28 and TRBJ1-4; 10 bases fit TRBD1. CDR3 length: 17 amino acids. Unmatched junction bases numbered 10, after V lost 4 bases and J lost 5 bases. Germline CDR1 and CDR2: MDHEN and SYDVKM. The CDR3 nucleotides read TGTGCCAGCAGTTCCGGGACAGGGGAGTTCGGGAATGAAAAACTGTTTTTT. Translated, it gives CASSSGTGEFGNEKLFF.

Only a few counts were recorded for this clone. The CDR3: CASSVRGEQYF. As DNA, the CDR3 is TGTGCCAGCAGTGTCAGGGGCGAGCAGTACTTC. The chain has TRBV2 and TRBJ2-7, with a tentative D call TRBD1 (6 bases). The CDR3 has 11 amino acids. Germline-derived CDR1 and CDR2 are SNHLY and FYNNEI. Trimming took off 4 bases at V and 6 bases at J, with 7 bases between the two ends.

V usage is TRBV6-1 and J usage is TRBJ2-1, with 8 bases fitting TRBD2. After removal of 5 bases from V and 2 bases from J, the junction contained 5 bases not matched to a gene. This CDR3 region has 15 residues. The germline CDR1 and CDR2 sequences are MNHNS and SASEGT. The CDR3 DNA is TGTGCCAGCAGTCTTAGCGGGATGGCCTACAATGAGCAGTTCTTC. This gives the protein CASSLSGMAYNEQFF.

The genes are TRBV15 and TRBJ1-3; D not certain. V lost 0 bases and J 4 bases, leaving 10 bases between the germline ends. The CDR3 is 15 residues long. Germline V gene data show CDR1 as LNHNV and CDR2 as YYDKDF (reference sequence). CDR3 DNA: TGTGCCACCAGCAGAGATCGGACTACGGGAAACACCATATATTTT. Translating it yields CATSRDRTTGNTIYF.